This TCR beta chain was observed in a study of T cells in tumors after PD-1 blockade. Study overall: Each patient got pembrolizumab 200 mg every 3 weeks or cemiplimab 350 mg every 2 weeks. General study points: Squamous carcinoma: about half of expanded exhausted clones novel, versus approximately 28% of other expanded CD8+ clones. Roughly two fifths of tumor TCR clonotypes were also found in blood.

Input was roughly 616 ng to 6,004 ng of genomic DNA from tumor or blood. This clone is classed as medium-sized. The antigen is undetermined. Profiling relied on immunoSEQ multiplex PCR, and the TCRdb table lists in-frame clones only, not all of them. The sample has around 12,000 clones, 50% to 70% seen once. Per the germline V gene, CDR1 is PRHDT and CDR2 is FYEKMQ (reference sequence). The CDR3 sequence is 15 residues long. Germline trimming cut 5 bases from V and 1 base from J; bases unmatched to any gene: 5. This rearrangement joins TRBV13 to TRBJ2-7; 10 bases map to TRBD1. Here the sequenced sample was tumor tissue, taken before anti-PD-1 treatment. The receptor was isolated from a human donor with cutaneous squamous cell carcinoma. The CDR3 protein is CASSTVDRGSYEQYF. The CDR3 region has the DNA TGTGCCAGCAGCACCGTGGACAGGGGGTCCTACGAGCAGTACTTC.